Following are 9 T cell receptor beta chains from one sample sequenced in a study of cytomegalovirus exposure and HLA in healthy donors. PCR amplification relied on 60 Vbeta primers (plus 13 Jbeta primers). Assay: immunoSEQ multiplex PCR; the TCRdb copy retains only in-frame clones and omits some. The sample has over 110,000 clones, 70% to 75% seen once. Specimen: PBMCs. The receptors shown here come from a middle-aged woman in good health and CMV-seronegative.

The V and J genes are TRBV7-9 and TRBJ2-5; tentative D call: TRBD2 (5 bases). Germline assignment: CDR1 SEHNR and CDR2 FQNEAQ (reference sequence). The CDR3 loop spans 16 amino acids. Trimming left V 1 base short and J 5 bases short, with 17 bases between. This CDR3 is CASSLGGSWIMETQYF. CDR3 nucleotide sequence: TGTGCCAGCAGCTTAGGTGGGAGTTGGATTATGGAGACCCAGTACTTC.

The chain employs TRBV6-5 and TRBJ2-5, with D uncertain. The CDR3 loop spans 13 amino acids. Trimming removed 3 bases at V and 3 bases at J, with 8 bases between. CDR1 MNHEY and CDR2 SVGAGI come from the germline V gene. The CDR3 nucleotides are TGTGCCAGCAGTTATGGCAGGAAAGAGACCCAGTACTTC. Its translation is CASSYGRKETQYF.

Ten or more counts support this clone. The sample contains more than one DNA sequence encoding this CDR3. The CDR3 sequence is CASSGTGGNQPQHF. CDR3 DNA sequence: TGTGCCAGCAGTGGGACAGGGGGCAATCAGCCCCAGCATTTT. V gene TRBV2 combines with J gene TRBJ1-5; 9 bases are shared with TRBD1. The CDR3 spans 14 residues. Germline V CDR1 and CDR2: SNHLY, FYNNEI. Trimming cost V 4 bases and J 2 bases; bases outside gene matches: 0.

The rearrangement uses TRBV5-1 and TRBJ1-4; 9 bases map to TRBD1. V lost 4 bases, J lost 7 bases, and 11 bases stayed unmatched. Germline V lookup: CDR1 SGHRS, CDR2 YFSETQ. The CDR3 consists of 16 residues. The CDR3 DNA is TGCGCCAGCAGCCTAGGAAAACAGGGGGCTTTTGAAAAACTGTTTTTT. Its translation: CASSLGKQGAFEKLFF.

This chain links TRBV18 with TRBJ2-1; the D gene is possibly TRBD2 (7 bases). The CDR3 sequence is 15 residues long. Germline V gives CDR1 KGHSH, CDR2 LQKENI. The V gene lost 2 bases and the J gene lost 4 bases, with 12 bases spanning the gap. CDR3 sequence (DNA): TGTGCCAGCTCACCATTGGGGGGGCAATACAATGAGCAGTTCTTC. As protein: CASSPLGGQYNEQFF.

This clone was observed a single time. This chain joins TRBV5-5 and TRBJ1-2; 9 bases agree with TRBD1. The CDR3 consists of 17 residues. Germline assignment: CDR1 SGHKS and CDR2 YYEKEE (reference sequence). V gave up 4 bases and J gave up 2 bases; unmatched junction bases: 12. CDR3 sequence (DNA): TGTGCCAGCAGCCAGGAATTACCCGGGACAGGGAACTATGGCTACACCTTC. Its translation: CASSQELPGTGNYGYTF.

The V call is TRBV5-1, the J call TRBJ2-5, with 10 bases fitting TRBD2. This CDR3 region has 14 residues. The trim removed 4 bases at V and 10 bases at J, leaving 10 bases unmatched. CDR1 and CDR2 from the germline V gene are SGHRS and YFSETQ. DNA for the CDR3: TGCGCCAGCAGCCCCGGCCTAGCGGGGGCGGGCCAGTACTTC. Its protein product is CASSPGLAGAGQYF.

This clone has a single count. The V gene is TRBV19, the J gene TRBJ1-4; 7 bases fit TRBD1. The trim removed 4 bases at V and 3 bases at J, leaving 11 bases unmatched. Germline CDR1 and CDR2: LNHDA and SQIVND (reference sequence). The CDR3 contains 17 residues. The CDR3 protein is CASSRNRGGPANEKLFF. CDR3 coding DNA: TGTGCCAGTAGTAGGAACAGGGGAGGACCAGCTAATGAAAAACTGTTTTTT. The full variable domain, rest sourced from reference TRBV19 and TRBJ1-4, is DGGITQSPKYLFRKEGQNVTLSCEQNLNHDAMYWYRQDPGQGLRLIYYSQIVNDFQKGDIAEGYSVSREKKESFPLTVTSAQKNPTAFYLCASSRNRGGPANEKLFFGSGTQLSVL.

The chain recombines TRBV9 with TRBJ1-1; D possibly corresponds to TRBD1 (5 bases). The CDR3 has 14 residues. The germline V gene has CDR1 SGDLS and CDR2 YYNGEE. Trimming stripped 0 bases from V and 3 bases from J, with 9 bases between. This CDR3 reads CASSVEGADTEAFF. CDR3 bases: TGTGCCAGCAGCGTAGAAGGGGCAGACACTGAAGCTTTCTTT.